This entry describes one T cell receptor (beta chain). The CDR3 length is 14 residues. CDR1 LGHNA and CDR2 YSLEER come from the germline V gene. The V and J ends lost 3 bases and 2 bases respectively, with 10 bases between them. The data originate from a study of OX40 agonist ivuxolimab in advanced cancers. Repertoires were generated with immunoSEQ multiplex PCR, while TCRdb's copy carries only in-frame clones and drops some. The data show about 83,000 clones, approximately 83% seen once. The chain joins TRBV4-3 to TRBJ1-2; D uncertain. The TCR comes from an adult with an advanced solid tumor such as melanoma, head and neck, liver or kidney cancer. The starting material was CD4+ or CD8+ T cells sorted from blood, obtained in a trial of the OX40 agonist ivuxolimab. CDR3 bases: TGCGCCAGCAGCCATGAAGACAAAAACTATGGCTACACCTTC. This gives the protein CASSHEDKNYGYTF.